This T cell receptor (beta chain) was retrieved from a study of blood T cell repertoires in COVID-19 (TCRdb year 2020). General notes on the study: Collaborator samples came from the United States, Italy and Spain and covered acute and convalescent phases of COVID-19. The prospective study material was composed of cDNA or gDNA derived from T cells, B-cell-depleted T cells, or PBMCs. Deeply sampled blood TCRbeta repertoires from subjects exposed to, actively infected with, or recovered from COVID-19 were included in the dataset. A freely available public database, intended as a resource for researchers studying the immune response to SARS-CoV-2, is where the repertoires were released. The samples were drawn from the first 160 participants of the ongoing ImmuneRACE study and from 1,254 subjects provided by 6 global collaborators. Nearly every sample came with metadata listing a de-identified subject ID, COVID-19 status, age in years and sex. Where HLA class I and class II types were available, the types were taken from metadata supplied by the sample provider, not from assay-based typing. Overall results and qualifications from the work: Clinical and demographic metadata were provided uncurated, with the amount varying by source and participant.

TCRbeta CDR3 regions were amplified from genomic DNA by means of the immunoSEQ Assay, a bias-controlled multiplex PCR. The authors processed their data as follows. Nucleated cell counts per sample were estimated from amplification of reference gene primers within the assay. Sequence reads were collapsed and filtered to measure the absolute abundance of every unique TCRbeta CDR3 rearrangement. For each sample, productive Simpson clonality was calculated as the square root of Simpson's diversity index across productive rearrangements. The immuneACCESS repertoire file appears here via TCRdb, limited to in-frame rearrangements. These files lack a portion of the clones; in checked studies, under half of the deficit traces to unresolved V genes, and the cause of the others is not known. V and J calls and clone size are as listed in that table; D and trimming were resolved from the DNA. The sample yields about 220,000 clones; around three quarters were counted once. Of the sample, approximately 6.6% falls within the top ten clones.

Details on this clone: Its antigen is still unknown. Per-base qualities were not stored, and no clone one base away is much larger.

Collaborating institutions collected whole blood in K2EDTA tubes following their own protocols. For TCRbeta analysis, collaborators shipped samples as frozen whole blood, isolated PBMCs, or DNA extracted from either of those sample types. The junction shows trimming of 4 bases on V and 4 bases on J, plus 11 bases between the germline ends. The CDR3 has 14 amino acids, counting the end cysteine and phenylalanine. The read is trimmed to its CDR3 DNA, 42 bases read in frame from base 1. Reading the germline V gene gives CDR1 SNHLY and CDR2 FYNNEI. The chain joins TRBV2 to TRBJ2-1; TRBD2 is a possible D gene, resting on 5 matching bases. Sequencing was carried out using peripheral blood. The sequence was collected from a woman aged 70 to 79 with acute or convalescent COVID-19. In nucleotide form, the sequence is TGTGCCAGCAGTGTTGGCGGGCCTTACAATGAGCAGTTCTTC. Translated, this gives CASSVGGPYNEQFF.